This T cell receptor beta chain derives from a study of OX40 agonist ivuxolimab in advanced cancers. For the study at large: Six ivuxolimab dose levels, 0.01 to 10 mg/kg, were given intravenously every 2 weeks. The eligibility criteria allowed prior anti-PD-1, anti-PD-L1 or anti-CTLA-4 therapy, and roughly 39% had some. The dose-escalation cohort had hepatocellular carcinoma, melanoma, renal cell or head and neck cancer.

The method was immunoSEQ multiplex PCR; TCRdb's version includes in-frame clones alone and lacks a portion of them. The top ten clones hold about 4% of a sample with about 79,000 clones, about 85% of them seen once. Trimming stripped 5 bases from V and 2 bases from J, with 10 bases between. Germline CDR1 SGHTA, CDR2 FQGNSA. This CDR3 has 13 amino acids. The study sampled blood at baseline, cycle 4 day 1, and cycle 7 day 1. The V gene is TRBV7-2, the J gene TRBJ2-7, with D possibly being TRBD1 or TRBD2 (5 bases each). Sequencing was performed on CD4+ or CD8+ T cells sorted from blood, taken in a trial of the OX40 agonist ivuxolimab. The TCR originated in an adult with an advanced solid tumor such as melanoma, head and neck, liver or kidney cancer. The CDR3 bases are TGTGCCAGCAGCACGGGACGGCCCTACGAGCAGTACTTC. This codes for CASSTGRPYEQYF.